This TCR beta chain is drawn from a study of cytomegalovirus exposure and HLA in healthy donors. The study's findings and limits: The authors later found TCR association rates varying by HLA locus, with DRB1 most and HLA-C fewest. There were reportedly fewer N-insertions in an Asian-associated ancestry cluster than the approximately 670-donor mean, in a later analysis.

Notes on this clone: Its antigen remains unknown.

The CDR3 extends over 17 amino acids. Germline loops: CDR1 MDHEN, CDR2 SYDVKM. V gave up 4 bases and J gave up 6 bases, with 22 bases separating them. 13 Jbeta primers and 60 Vbeta primers were used for the PCR. Libraries were prepared by immunoSEQ multiplex PCR; TCRdb keeps only in-frame clonotypes and omits some of them. The sample yields 45,000 to 70,000 clones, roughly 79% seen once. All the people who gave samples were healthy bone marrow donors. Sequencing input: PBMCs. The clonotype comes from a man aged 50 to 60 in good health and CMV-seronegative. V and J are TRBV28 and TRBJ2-1; TRBD1 is a possible D gene (6 bases). CDR3 sequence reads: CASSSPRAAKGGNEQFF. DNA of the CDR3: TGTGCCAGCAGTTCCCCCCGGGCAGCAAAAGGGGGCAATGAGCAGTTCTTC.